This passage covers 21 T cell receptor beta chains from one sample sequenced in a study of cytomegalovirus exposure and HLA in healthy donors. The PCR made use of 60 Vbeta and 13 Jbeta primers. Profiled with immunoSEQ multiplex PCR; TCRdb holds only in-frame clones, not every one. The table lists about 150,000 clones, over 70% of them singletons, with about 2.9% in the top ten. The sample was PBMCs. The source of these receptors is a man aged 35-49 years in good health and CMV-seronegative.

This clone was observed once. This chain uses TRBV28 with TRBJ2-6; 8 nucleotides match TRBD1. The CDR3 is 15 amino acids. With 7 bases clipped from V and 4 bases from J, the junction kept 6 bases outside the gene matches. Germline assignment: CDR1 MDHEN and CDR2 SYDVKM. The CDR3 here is CASNSQGAGANVLTF. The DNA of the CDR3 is TGTGCCAGCAATTCCCAGGGGGCCGGGGCCAACGTCCTGACTTTC.

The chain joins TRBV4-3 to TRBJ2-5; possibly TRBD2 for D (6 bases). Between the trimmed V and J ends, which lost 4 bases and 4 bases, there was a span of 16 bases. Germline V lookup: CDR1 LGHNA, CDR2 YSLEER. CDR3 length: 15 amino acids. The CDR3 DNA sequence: TGCGCCAGCAGCCGGCGACGGGAGTCTTCAGAGACCCAGTACTTC. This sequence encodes CASSRRRESSETQYF.

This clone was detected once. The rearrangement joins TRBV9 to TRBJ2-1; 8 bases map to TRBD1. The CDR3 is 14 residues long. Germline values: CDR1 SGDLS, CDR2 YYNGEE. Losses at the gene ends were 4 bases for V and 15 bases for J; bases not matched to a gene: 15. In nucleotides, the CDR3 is TGTGCCAGCAGCCCTCAGACAGGGGTAGGGCCGCGGTTCTTC. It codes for CASSPQTGVGPRFF.

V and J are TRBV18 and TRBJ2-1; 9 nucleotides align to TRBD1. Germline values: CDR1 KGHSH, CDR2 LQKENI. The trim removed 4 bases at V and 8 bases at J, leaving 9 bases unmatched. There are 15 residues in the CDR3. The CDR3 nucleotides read TGTGCCAGCTCACGGATCGGACAGGGGCTCGATGAGCAGTTCTTC. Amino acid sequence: CASSRIGQGLDEQFF.

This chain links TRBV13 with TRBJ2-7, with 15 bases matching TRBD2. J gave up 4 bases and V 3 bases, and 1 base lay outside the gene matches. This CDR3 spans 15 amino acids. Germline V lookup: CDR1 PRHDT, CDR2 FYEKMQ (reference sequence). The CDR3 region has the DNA TGTGCCAGCAGCTTTGGACTAGCGGGGGGGTACGAGCAGTACTTC. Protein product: CASSFGLAGGYEQYF.

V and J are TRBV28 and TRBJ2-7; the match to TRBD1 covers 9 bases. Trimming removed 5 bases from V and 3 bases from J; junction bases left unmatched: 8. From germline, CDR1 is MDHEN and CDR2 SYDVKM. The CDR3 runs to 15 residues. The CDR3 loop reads CASSPTGTGNYEQYF. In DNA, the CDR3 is TGTGCCAGCAGTCCAACCGGGACAGGGAACTACGAGCAGTACTTC.

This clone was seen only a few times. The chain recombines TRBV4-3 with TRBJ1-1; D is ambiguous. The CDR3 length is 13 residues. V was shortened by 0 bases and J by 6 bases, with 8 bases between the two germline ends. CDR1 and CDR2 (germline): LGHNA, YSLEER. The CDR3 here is CASSQDPVSEAFF. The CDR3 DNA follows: TGCGCCAGCAGCCAAGACCCCGTCTCTGAAGCTTTCTTT.

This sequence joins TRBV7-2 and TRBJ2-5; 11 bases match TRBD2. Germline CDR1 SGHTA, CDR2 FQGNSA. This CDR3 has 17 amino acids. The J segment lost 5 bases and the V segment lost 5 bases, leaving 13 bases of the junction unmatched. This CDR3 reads CASSPRWEPSGRETQYF. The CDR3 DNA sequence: TGTGCCAGCAGCCCAAGATGGGAACCTAGCGGGAGGGAGACCCAGTACTTC.

In DNA form, the CDR3 reads TGTGCCAGCAGCTTATATTACAGCTCTGGAAACACCATATATTTT. Residues: CASSLYYSSGNTIYF. This chain connects TRBV7-2 to TRBJ1-3; unclear D gene. The CDR3 contains 15 residues. Looked up from germline, CDR1 is SGHTA and CDR2 is FQGNSA. Trimming took 2 bases from V and 0 from J, leaving 8 bases between them.

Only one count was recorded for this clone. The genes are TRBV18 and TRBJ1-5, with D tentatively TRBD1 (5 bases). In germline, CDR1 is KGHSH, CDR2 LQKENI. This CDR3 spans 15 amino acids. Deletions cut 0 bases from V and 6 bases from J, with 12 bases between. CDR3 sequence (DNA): TGTGCCAGCTCACCACCAGGGGATAGATCTCAGCCCCAGCATTTT. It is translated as CASSPPGDRSQPQHF.

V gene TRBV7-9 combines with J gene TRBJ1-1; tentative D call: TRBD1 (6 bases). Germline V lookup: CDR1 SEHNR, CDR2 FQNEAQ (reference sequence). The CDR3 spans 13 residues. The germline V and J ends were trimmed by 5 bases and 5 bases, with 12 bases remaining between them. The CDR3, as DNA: TGTGCCAGCAGCACAGGGACGGGGACTGAAGCTTTCTTT. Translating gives CASSTGTGTEAFF.

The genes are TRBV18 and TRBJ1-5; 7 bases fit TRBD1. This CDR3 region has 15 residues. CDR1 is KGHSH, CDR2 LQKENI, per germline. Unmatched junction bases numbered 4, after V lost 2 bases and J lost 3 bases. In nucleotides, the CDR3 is TGTGCCAGCTCACCATTAGGACAGGTCAATCAGCCCCAGCATTTT. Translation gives CASSPLGQVNQPQHF. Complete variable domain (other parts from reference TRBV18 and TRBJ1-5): NAGVMQNPRHLVRRRGQEARLRCSPMKGHSHVYWYRQLPEEGLKFMVYLQKENIIDESGMPKERFSAEFPKEGPSILRIQQVVRGDSAAYFCASSPLGQVNQPQHFGDGTRLSIL.

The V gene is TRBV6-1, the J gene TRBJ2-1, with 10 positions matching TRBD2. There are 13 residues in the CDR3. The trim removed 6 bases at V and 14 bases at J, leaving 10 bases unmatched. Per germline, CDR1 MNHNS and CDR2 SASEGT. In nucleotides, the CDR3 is TGTGCCAGCAGCCAAGGACTAGCGGCGAAGGAGTTCTTC. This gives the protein CASSQGLAAKEFF.

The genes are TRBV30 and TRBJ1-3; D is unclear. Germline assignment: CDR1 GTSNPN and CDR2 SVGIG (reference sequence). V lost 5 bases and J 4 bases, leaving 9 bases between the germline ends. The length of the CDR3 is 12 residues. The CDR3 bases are TGTGCCTGGGGCCCTCCGGGAAACACCATATATTTT. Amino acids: CAWGPPGNTIYF.

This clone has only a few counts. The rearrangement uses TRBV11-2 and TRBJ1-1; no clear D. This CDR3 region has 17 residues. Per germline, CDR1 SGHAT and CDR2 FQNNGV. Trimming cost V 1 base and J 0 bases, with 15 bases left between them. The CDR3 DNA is TGTGCCAGCAGCTTAGTAGGCGGATTGAGTATGAACACTGAAGCTTTCTTT. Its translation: CASSLVGGLSMNTEAFF.

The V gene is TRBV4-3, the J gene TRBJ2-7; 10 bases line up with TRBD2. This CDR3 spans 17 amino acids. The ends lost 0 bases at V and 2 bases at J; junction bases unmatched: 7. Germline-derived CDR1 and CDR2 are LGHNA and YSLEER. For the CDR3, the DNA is TGCGCCAGCAGCCAAGATCTGACTAGCGGGCAAACCTACGAGCAGTACTTC. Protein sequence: CASSQDLTSGQTYEQYF.

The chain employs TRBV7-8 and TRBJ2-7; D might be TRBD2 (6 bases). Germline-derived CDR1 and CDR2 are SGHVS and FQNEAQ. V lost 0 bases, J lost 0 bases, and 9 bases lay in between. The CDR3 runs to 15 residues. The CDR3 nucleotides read TGTGCCAGCAGCTTAGCTAGCGGCAGCTCCTACGAGCAGTACTTC. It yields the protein CASSLASGSSYEQYF.

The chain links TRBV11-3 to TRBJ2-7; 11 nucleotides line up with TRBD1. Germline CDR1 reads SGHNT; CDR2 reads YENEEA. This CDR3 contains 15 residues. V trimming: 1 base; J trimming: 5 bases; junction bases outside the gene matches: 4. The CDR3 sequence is CASSLGGTGGHEQYF. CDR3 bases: TGTGCCAGCAGCTTAGGAGGGACAGGGGGACACGAGCAGTACTTC.

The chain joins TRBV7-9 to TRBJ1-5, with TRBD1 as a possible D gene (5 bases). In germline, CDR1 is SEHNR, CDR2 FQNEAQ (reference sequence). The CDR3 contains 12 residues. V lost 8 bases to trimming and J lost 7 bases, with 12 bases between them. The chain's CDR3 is CASARGGQPQHF. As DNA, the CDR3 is TGTGCCAGCGCACGGGGGGGACAGCCCCAGCATTTT.

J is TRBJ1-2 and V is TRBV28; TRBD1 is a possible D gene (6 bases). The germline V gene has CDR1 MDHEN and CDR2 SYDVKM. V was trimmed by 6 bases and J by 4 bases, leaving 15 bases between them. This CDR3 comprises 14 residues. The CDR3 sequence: CASSVPTGPYGYTF. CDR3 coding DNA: TGTGCCAGCAGCGTCCCGACAGGACCCTATGGCTACACCTTC.

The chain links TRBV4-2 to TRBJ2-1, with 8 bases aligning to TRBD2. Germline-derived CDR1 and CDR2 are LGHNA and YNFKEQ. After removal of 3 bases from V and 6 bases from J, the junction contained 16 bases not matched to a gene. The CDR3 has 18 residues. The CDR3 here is CASSQNQLSGSFRNEQFF. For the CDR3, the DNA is TGTGCCAGCAGCCAGAACCAGCTCAGCGGGAGCTTCCGCAATGAGCAGTTCTTC.